Reported below is one TCR beta chain. Trimming cost V 0 bases and J 7 bases, with 13 bases left between them. The CDR3 runs to 15 residues. The V gene's germline CDR1 is SGHDN and CDR2 FVKESK. The data are from a study of blood T cell repertoires in COVID-19. For the study at large: Sites across the United States, Italy and Spain contributed samples from acute and convalescent COVID-19. T cells, B-cell-depleted T cells, or PBMCs provided the cDNA or gDNA that served as material.

Methods used by the authors: Researchers report that nucleated cell counts were estimated from reference gene primer amplification. Sequencing used immunoSEQ multiplex PCR; TCRdb keeps in-frame clones, though not all of them. D and trimming were read from the DNA, whereas the V and J calls and clone size are those reported in that table. Of some 55,000 clones detected, more than 85% appear once; the ten largest clones hold over 3%. The rearrangement uses TRBV14 and TRBJ2-1; D not certain. The clonotype originates from a human donor in a cohort sampled during active COVID-19. Sequenced sample: peripheral blood. Here the CDR3 reads CASSQDVGKTNEQFF. CDR3 DNA: TGTGCCAGCAGCCAAGATGTCGGTAAAACTAATGAGCAGTTCTTC.